This passage covers 27 T cell receptor beta chains from one sample sequenced in a study of neurological immune-mediated disorders. As to time point: longitudinal time-point 2. TCRdb ran MiXCR on the 5' RACE reads and lists one entry per CDR3 protein. The table has tens of thousands of distinct CDR3 sequences, about 8.9% seen once. The sequenced material came from PBMCs. Source of these receptors: a man aged 25 to 45 in good health.

This clonotype has only a few counts. V gene TRBV29-1 combines with J gene TRBJ1-2; 9 bases line up with TRBD1. Germline values: CDR1 SQVTM, CDR2 ANQGSEA. V was pared by 7 bases and J by 0 bases, with 6 bases of the junction left unmatched. The CDR3 covers 14 residues. The CDR3 bases are TGCAGCGCCAGACGGACAGGGGCTAACTATGGCTACACCTTC. Translating it yields CSARRTGANYGYTF. Supplemented by reference TRBV29-1 and TRBJ1-2, the full variable domain reads SAVISQKPSRDICQRGTSLTIQCQVDSQVTMMFWYRQQPGQSLTLIATANQGSEATYESGFVIDKFPISRPNLTFSTLTVSNMSPEDSSIYLCSARRTGANYGYTFGSGTRLTVV.

The chain combines TRBV18 with TRBJ2-7; tentative D call: TRBD1 (6 bases). V shed 3 bases and J shed 1 base, with 13 bases lying between them. CDR3 length: 15 residues. The germline CDR1 and CDR2 sequences are KGHSH and LQKENI. The CDR3 nucleotides read TGTGCCAGCTCACCGTCCCGGGACAATTCCTACGAGCAGTACTTC. Translated, it gives CASSPSRDNSYEQYF. Variable domain in full (rest from reference TRBV18 and TRBJ2-7): NAGVMQNPRHLVRRRGQEARLRCSPMKGHSHVYWYRQLPEEGLKFMVYLQKENIIDESGMPKERFSAEFPKEGPSILRIQQVVRGDSAAYFCASSPSRDNSYEQYFGPGTRLTVT.

This clonotype was observed many times. This chain joins TRBV7-2 and TRBJ2-1, with 8 bases aligning to TRBD1. CDR1 is SGHTA, CDR2 FQGNSA, per germline. The CDR3 is made up of 16 amino acids. Unmatched junction bases numbered 4, after V lost 2 bases and J lost 1 base. In DNA form, the CDR3 reads TGTGCCAGCAGCTTAAGCAGGGGGCAATCCTACAATGAGCAGTTCTTC. This sequence encodes CASSLSRGQSYNEQFF.

This clonotype was counted at least ten times. CDR3 sequence: CASSSTGFVTDTQYF. DNA for the CDR3: TGTGCCAGCAGCTCTACAGGGTTTGTAACAGATACGCAGTATTTT. V and J are TRBV7-2 and TRBJ2-3, with a possible D match to TRBD1 (6 bases). CDR1 and CDR2 from the germline V gene are SGHTA and FQGNSA. With 4 bases removed from V and 3 bases from J, the gap between germline ends came to 14 bases. The CDR3 loop spans 15 amino acids.

This clonotype was counted ten times or more. V gene TRBV20-1 combines with J gene TRBJ2-3; tentatively, D is TRBD1 (7 bases). The CDR3 spans 14 residues. V lost 4 bases and J lost 1, with 12 bases in between. Germline CDR1 DFQATT, CDR2 SNEGSKA (reference sequence). CDR3 loop: CSATEGAGTDTQYF. The CDR3 bases are TGCAGTGCTACGGAGGGGGCAGGCACAGATACGCAGTATTTT.

The V call is TRBV7-3, the J call TRBJ2-5; tentative D call: TRBD2 (6 bases). The germline V gene encodes CDR1 SGHTA and CDR2 FQGTGA. The CDR3 consists of 18 residues. The V end lost 3 bases, the J end lost 5 bases, and 25 bases lay between the germline ends. The CDR3 nucleotides read TGTGCCAGCAGCTTCGTGGGAGGAGCGCCCTCGTTGTTGGAGACCCAGTACTTC. It codes for CASSFVGGAPSLLETQYF.

The chain couples TRBV7-8 to TRBJ2-7; TRBD1 matches at 9 bases. Germline-derived CDR1 and CDR2 are SGHVS and FQNEAQ. The CDR3 spans 14 residues. With 6 bases clipped from V and 7 bases from J, the junction kept 10 bases outside the gene matches. The CDR3 region has the DNA TGTGCCAGCAGGCTCGGGACAGGGCCCTCTGAGCAGTACTTC. It codes for CASRLGTGPSEQYF.

Ten or more counts support this clonotype. The genes are TRBV4-1 and TRBJ1-5, with 8 bases that match TRBD1. CDR1 is MGHRA, CDR2 YSYEKL, per germline. V shed 3 bases and J 9 bases; nucleotides not matched to a gene: 7. CDR3 length: 14 residues. DNA for the CDR3: TGCGCCAGCAGCCAGACAGGGGAACTTCGGCCCCAGCATTTT. It is translated as CASSQTGELRPQHF.

A remark on this clonotype: Being one base from a much bigger clone, this may be a read error. The chain is built from TRBV28 and TRBJ2-2, with 8 bases matching TRBD2. This CDR3 has 16 residues. V lost 6 bases to trimming and J lost 5 bases; unmatched junction nucleotides: 11. CDR1 and CDR2 (germline): MDHEN, SYDVKM. The CDR3 protein is CASSRHRGGWTGELFF. In DNA, the CDR3 is TGTGCCAGCAGCCGACACCGGGGGGGCTGGACCGGGGAGCTGTTTTTT.

This clonotype was counted many times. The chain links TRBV12-3 or TRBV12-4 to TRBJ1-2; TRBD1 is a possible D gene (5 bases). The CDR3 covers 14 residues. V was pared by 4 bases and J by 2 bases, with 11 bases between. CDR3 in amino acids: CASSSQGSNYGYTF. Here the CDR3 DNA reads TGTGCCAGCAGTTCTCAGGGTTCCAACTATGGCTACACCTTC.

In this sample, this clonotype turned up many times. The V and J genes are TRBV2 and TRBJ2-1; the match to TRBD2 covers 8 bases. After removal of 10 bases from V and 6 bases from J, the junction contained 2 bases not matched to a gene. CDR1 SNHLY and CDR2 FYNNEI come from the germline V gene. CDR3 length: 11 amino acids. The CDR3 DNA reads as TGTGCCAAGACTAGCGCCAATGAGCAGTTCTTC. Amino acids: CAKTSANEQFF.

In its sample, this clonotype was seen many times. The chain employs TRBV2 and TRBJ2-2, with D maybe TRBD1 (7 bases). The CDR3 totals 14 residues. Between the trimmed V and J ends, which lost 10 bases and 1 base, there was a span of 13 bases. Germline V gives CDR1 SNHLY, CDR2 FYNNEI. The CDR3 DNA reads TGTGCCATCAGACAGGGACTGAACACCGGGGAGCTGTTTTTT. This translates into CAIRQGLNTGELFF.

In the case of this clonotype: An end of the junction does not agree with germline; a read error may underlie this. V usage is TRBV28 and J usage is TRBJ2-1, with D perhaps matching TRBD1 or TRBD2 (5 bases each). Germline lookup yields CDR1 MDHEN and CDR2 SYDVKM. The CDR3 spans 14 residues. CDR3 nucleotides: TGTACCAGCAGTTTAAACAGAGGGGACGATGAGCAGTTCTTC. It is translated as CTSSLNRGDDEQFF.

This clonotype was detected many times. This CDR3 is CASRDRGRSNEKLFF. CDR3 bases: TGTGCCAGCAGAGACAGGGGGCGGTCTAATGAAAAACTGTTTTTT. The chain has TRBV2 and TRBJ1-4; 10 bases align to TRBD1. The J segment lost 3 bases and the V segment lost 6 bases, leaving 4 bases of the junction unmatched. CDR1 is SNHLY, CDR2 FYNNEI, per germline. This CDR3 contains 15 residues.

This clonotype was seen many times. V usage is TRBV28 and J usage is TRBJ2-1; D might be TRBD2 (6 bases). The length of the CDR3 is 13 residues. The V end was cut by 11 bases, the J end by 7 bases, with 18 bases between. Germline V gene sequence: CDR1 MDHEN, CDR2 SYDVKM. In DNA, the CDR3 is TGTGCCCTCCTAGGGAGCGGGTCTAATGAGCAGTTCTTC. This translates into CALLGSGSNEQFF.

This clonotype showed up many times. The genes are TRBV7-2 and TRBJ1-3, with 9 bases fitting TRBD1. The CDR3 loop spans 18 amino acids. The junction had 16 bases not matched to a gene; V was cut back by 3 bases and J by 7 bases. Germline assignment: CDR1 SGHTA and CDR2 FQGNSA. CDR3 coding DNA: TGTGCCAGCAGCTTTTCCGGGACAGGGACTTGGCAGGGGAACACCATATATTTT. Translation gives CASSFSGTGTWQGNTIYF.

This clonotype was counted many times. The chain links TRBV5-1 to TRBJ2-5; TRBD1 or TRBD2 may be the D gene (5 bases each). CDR1 and CDR2 from the germline V gene are SGHRS and YFSETQ. Deletions cut 5 bases from V and 2 bases from J, with 16 bases between. This CDR3 contains 15 residues. The CDR3 nucleotides are TGCGCCAGCAGGCTGGGGACCCCCCTGCAAGAGACCCAGTACTTC. This translates into CASRLGTPLQETQYF.

This clonotype was detected ten times or more. V is TRBV5-1 and J is TRBJ2-7, with D tentatively TRBD2 (5 bases). The CDR3 extends over 12 amino acids. Trimming took 1 base from V and 4 from J, leaving 6 bases between them. In germline, CDR1 is SGHRS, CDR2 YFSETQ. In DNA form, the CDR3 reads TGCGCCAGCAGCTTGCCGGGGTACGAGCAGTACTTC. Translation gives CASSLPGYEQYF.

V and J are TRBV18 and TRBJ2-1, with TRBD2 identical over 10 bases. Germline V lookup: CDR1 KGHSH, CDR2 LQKENI. This CDR3 comprises 17 residues. The CDR3 coding sequence is TGTGACAGATCGGACCAGGGAGCGGGAGGGGAGTACAATGAGCAGTTCTTC. The encoded protein is CDRSDQGAGGEYNEQFF. Full variable domain (outside the CDR3, taken from reference TRBV18 and TRBJ2-1): NAGVMQNPRHLVRRRGQEARLRCSPMKGHSHVYWYRQLPEEGLKFMVYLQKENIIDESGMPKERFSAEFPKEGPSILRIQQVVRGDSAAYFCDRSDQGAGGEYNEQFFGPGTRLTVL.

This clonotype has a count of ten or more. V is TRBV27 and J is TRBJ2-3, with a tentative D call TRBD1 (5 bases). Germline V CDR1 and CDR2: MNHEY, SMNVEV (reference sequence). The CDR3 totals 16 residues. V was clipped by 8 bases and J by 4 bases, with 22 bases between them. CDR3 coding DNA: TGTGCCAGCGCCCATGGATCCGCCAGACAGTCAGATACGCAGTATTTT. Translated, it gives CASAHGSARQSDTQYF.

At least ten counts were recorded for this clonotype. The genes are TRBV13 and TRBJ2-5; 8 bases align to TRBD2. Germline values: CDR1 PRHDT, CDR2 FYEKMQ (reference sequence). J lost 2 bases, V lost 6 bases, and 5 bases had no gene match. The CDR3 contains 14 residues. The CDR3 region is CASRKRGGQETQYF. The CDR3 DNA sequence: TGTGCCAGCAGAAAACGGGGGGGGCAAGAGACCCAGTACTTC.

At least ten counts were recorded for this clonotype. This chain connects TRBV12-3 or TRBV12-4 to TRBJ2-7; D assignment may be TRBD1 or TRBD2 (6 bases each). The CDR3 loop spans 13 amino acids. V gave up 8 bases and J gave up 1 base, with 12 bases separating them. DNA for the CDR3: TGTGCCAGCTCGACTAGGGGGTCCTACGAGCAGTACTTC. It encodes CASSTRGSYEQYF.

The sample holds many counts of this clonotype. The chain combines TRBV6-4 with TRBJ2-1, with D possibly called TRBD1 or TRBD2 (5 bases each). Germline loops: CDR1 MRHNA, CDR2 SNTAGT. CDR3 length equals 16 residues. V lost 0 bases and J lost 9, with 18 bases in between. This chain's CDR3 is CASSDSIKAGTAEQFF. The CDR3 nucleotides read TGTGCCAGCAGTGACTCGATCAAGGCAGGGACGGCTGAGCAGTTCTTC.

This clonotype was recorded at least ten times. Since a much larger clone is just one base distant, this may be a read error. The gene calls are TRBV20-1 and TRBJ1-1; TRBD1 might be the D (5 bases). Germline V lookup: CDR1 DFQATT, CDR2 SNEGSKA (reference sequence). V lost 3 bases and J 0 bases, leaving 11 bases between the germline ends. CDR3 length: 14 residues. The CDR3 loop is CSARRGAMNTEAFF. The DNA of the CDR3 is TGCAGTGCTAGGCGAGGGGCAATGAACACTGAAGCTTTCTTT.

At least ten counts were recorded for this clonotype. V is TRBV5-1 and J is TRBJ2-1, with D perhaps TRBD1 (6 bases). The CDR3 is 13 residues long. V was pared by 0 bases and J by 7 bases, with 8 bases between. Germline loops: CDR1 SGHRS, CDR2 YFSETQ. CDR3 in amino acids: CASSLGTDNEQFF. The CDR3 DNA is TGCGCCAGCAGCTTGGGGACAGATAATGAGCAGTTCTTC.

At least ten counts were recorded for this clonotype. V usage is TRBV20-1 and J usage is TRBJ2-2, with TRBD2 matching 7 bases. The CDR3 is made up of 16 amino acids. Looked up from germline, CDR1 is DFQATT and CDR2 is SNEGSKA (reference sequence). Unmatched junction bases numbered 15, after V lost 7 bases and J lost 4 bases. CDR3: CSVPRASGTSTGELFF. In nucleotides, the CDR3 is TGCAGTGTCCCACGAGCTAGCGGAACTTCCACCGGGGAGCTGTTTTTT.

This clonotype has ten or more counts. The gene calls are TRBV28 and TRBJ2-5, with 9 bases matching TRBD2. The J segment lost 4 bases and the V segment lost 2 bases, leaving 5 bases of the junction unmatched. There are 15 residues in the CDR3. CDR1 MDHEN and CDR2 SYDVKM come from the germline V gene. CDR3 in DNA: TGTGCCAGCAGTTTACGCGGGAGGGGGGTAGAGACCCAGTACTTC. Amino acids: CASSLRGRGVETQYF.